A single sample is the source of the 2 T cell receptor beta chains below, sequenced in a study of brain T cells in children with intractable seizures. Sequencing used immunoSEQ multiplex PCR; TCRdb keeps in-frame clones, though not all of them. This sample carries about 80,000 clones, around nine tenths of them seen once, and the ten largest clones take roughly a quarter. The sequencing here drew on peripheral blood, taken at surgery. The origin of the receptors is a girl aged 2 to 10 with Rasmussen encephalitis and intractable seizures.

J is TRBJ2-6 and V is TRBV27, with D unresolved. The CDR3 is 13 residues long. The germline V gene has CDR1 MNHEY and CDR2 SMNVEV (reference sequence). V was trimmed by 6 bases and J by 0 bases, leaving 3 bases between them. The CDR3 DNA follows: TGTGCCAGCAGACACTCTGGGGCCAACGTCCTGACTTTC. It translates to CASRHSGANVLTF.

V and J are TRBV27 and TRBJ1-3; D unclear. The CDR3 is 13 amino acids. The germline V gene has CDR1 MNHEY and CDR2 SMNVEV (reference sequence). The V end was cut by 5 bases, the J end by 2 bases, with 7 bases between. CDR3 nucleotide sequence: TGTGCCAGCAGTCTTACGGCTGGAAACACCATATATTTT. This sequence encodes CASSLTAGNTIYF.